This T cell receptor (beta chain) was identified in a study of blood T cells in healthy people across ages (dated by TCRdb to 2015 to 2017). The study in broad terms: In model experiments, template switching captured roughly one uniquely barcoded TCR beta cDNA molecule for every two T cells. Donors were grouped into four age groups: young (average 16 years), middle-aged (roughly 37), aged (about 59) and long-lived (approximately 75). The study measured age-related changes in TCR beta repertoire diversity using deep sequencing normalized with unique cDNA molecular identifiers. To avoid experimental bias, donors of different ages were spread randomly across the sequencing lanes. Two additional independent replicas of 1 million unique cDNA reads from the same blood draw were analyzed for two donors (one aged 18 to 30 and one aged 80 or older). The paper as a whole reports these results and caveats: Because donor CMV infection status was unknown, age-related changes in expanded clonotypes were potentially confounded. Observed TCR beta diversity correlated strongly with the percentage of naive T cells measured by flow cytometry. Estimates of total diversity from one million sequenced T cells were regarded as lower bounds and underestimates. Conclusive comparison of naive and antigen-experienced compartments was prevented by the profiling of bulk unsorted PBMCs. The long-lived group showed more naive CD4+ T cells, fewer expanded clones and increased TCR diversity than the aged group, suggesting age selection. Observed TCR beta diversity per million T cells fell roughly linearly with age, and a significant reduction was already apparent by age around 40.

CDR1 and CDR2, per the germline V gene, are SGHRS and YFSETQ. V lost 3 bases and J lost 3 bases, and the count of bases not matched to a germline gene is 2. Measured from the cysteine to the phenylalanine, the CDR3 is 13 residues long. Only the CDR3 part of the read is kept: 39 bases, read in frame from the first base. Receptor libraries were prepared by 5' RACE. Sequencing relied on an Illumina HiSeq 2500. A second PCR of about 7 to 12 cycles was run with a J-beta primer mix and a sample-barcoded 5' primer. A unique molecular identifier was introduced onto each TCR beta cDNA molecule by a template-switch 5' adaptor carrying 12 random nucleotides. Each sample yielded at least 2.5 million CDR3-containing paired-end reads. The Mint cDNA synthesis kit, primed by a TRBC-specific oligonucleotide, was used to synthesize first-strand cDNA from all RNA. Following uracil-DNA glycosylase treatment, all cDNA underwent a first 18-cycle PCR with the universal primers M1SS and BC2_uni_R. Concerning the study's data processing: For normalization, 1 million high-quality reads were randomly selected from each sample, with every read carrying a distinct molecular identifier. Reads with shared molecular identifiers were discarded instead of being binned into consensus sequences. MiTCR, with a Q25 quality threshold and the strictest error-elimination algorithm, was used for CDR3 identification, clonotype clustering and error correction. A nonparametric unseen species model with Euler transformation was used to estimate a lower bound on total TCR beta diversity. In TCRdb, the public reads were trimmed at Q25 with fastp and aligned with MiXCR, with productive beta chains retained. One record per CDR3 amino acid sequence lists the most common genes and DNA. Here the V and J calls rest on TCRdb's processing, not on the authors' analysis. This sample lists 780,000 or so distinct CDR3 sequences; approximately 60% were detected once. 20% to 30% of the sample goes to the ten largest clones.

This clonotype has just a few counts. Which antigen it targets is not known. The record has no base qualities; no much larger clone is one base away. Donors were 40 or so systemically healthy Caucasian individuals from Russia aged roughly 6 to 95 years. Approximately 9.7 milliliters of peripheral blood were drawn from each donor into EDTA-treated Vacutainer tubes. PBMCs were isolated by Ficoll-Paque density-gradient centrifugation, with at least 6.5 million obtained per sample. Total RNA, at least 6 micrograms per sample, was extracted from PBMCs with Trizol reagent. For every donor, flow cytometry on a PBMC aliquot measured the percentage of naive CD45RAhigh/CD27high T cells.

The chain was built from TRBV5-1 and TRBJ2-5; the junction holds 7 bases that match TRBD1. Sequenced input: blood. The TCR sequence derives from a man aged 35 to 55 in good health. Read as DNA, the sequence is TGCGCCAGCAGCTGGGACAGTGAAGAGACCCAGTACTTC. Translated, this gives CASSWDSEETQYF.